A selection of T cell receptor beta chains follows, all from one sample in a study of blood T cell repertoires in COVID-19. Libraries were prepared by immunoSEQ multiplex PCR; TCRdb keeps only in-frame clonotypes and omits some of them. The table has around 220,000 clones, about 90% seen once; the top ten hold more than 12%. The sample was PBMCs or T cells enriched from blood (not recorded which). The receptors were gathered from a man aged 25 to 45 who had been exposed to COVID-19. Each CDR3 is given with its conserved first and last residue. A D gene is named only where the DNA matches it firmly. Clone size is given for some rows only: seen once, a few or many times, or a class if the clone is expanded.

V gene	D gene	clone size	J gene	CDR3 DNA	CDR3 protein
TRBV10-1	.	.	TRBJ2-3	TGCGCCAGCAGTGACCAACTAGAAATCACAGATACGCAGTATTTT	CASSDQLEITDTQYF
TRBV10-1	TRBD1	.	TRBJ2-7	TGCGCCAGCAGTACAGGGGACAGGGGCTACGAGCAGTACTTC	CASSTGDRGYEQYF
TRBV15	.	.	TRBJ2-3	TGTGCCACCAGCAGGGACAGTAGCACAGATACGCAGTATTTT	CATSRDSSTDTQYF
TRBV30	.	.	TRBJ1-3	TGTGCCTGGAGCCAGACGGGGTCTGGAAACACCATATATTTT	CAWSQTGSGNTIYF
TRBV5-8	TRBD1	.	TRBJ1-2	TGTGCCAGCAGCCATCGGACAGGGTTTTATGGCTACACCTTC	CASSHRTGFYGYTF
TRBV5-6	TRBD1	.	TRBJ2-7	TGTGCCAGCAGCCCAGGACAGGGATCGTACGAGCAGTACTTC	CASSPGQGSYEQYF
TRBV12-3/TRBV12-4	TRBD2	once	TRBJ2-3	TGTGCCAGCACCTTCGGACTAGCGGAGCAGTATTTT	CASTFGLAEQYF
TRBV5-1	TRBD2	.	TRBJ2-7	TGCGCCAGCAGCTTGGTCACGGGGGGTTATAACTACGAGCAGTACTTC	CASSLVTGGYNYEQYF
TRBV10-3	.	.	TRBJ2-7	TGTGCCATCAATCCAGGGGTGGGTGACGAGCAGTACTTC	CAINPGVGDEQYF
TRBV9	TRBD2	.	TRBJ2-1	TGTGCCAGCAGCACTAGCGGGACCTCCACTCTACCGTTCGATGAGCAGTTCTTC	CASSTSGTSTLPFDEQFF
TRBV30	.	.	TRBJ1-5	TGTGCCTTCAACACGGGGGGCAATCAGCCCCAGCATTTT	CAFNTGGNQPQHF
TRBV6-4	.	.	TRBJ2-2	TGTGCCAGCAGTGAACAGGGCCCGAACACCGGGGAGCTGTTTTTT	CASSEQGPNTGELFF
TRBV4-3	.	.	TRBJ1-2	TGCGCCAGCAGCCCAGGGTATGGCTACACCTTC	CASSPGYGYTF
TRBV19	.	.	TRBJ2-3	TGTGCCAGTAATCAACTCCGCACAGATACGCAGTATTTT	CASNQLRTDTQYF
TRBV2	TRBD1	.	TRBJ2-1	TGTGCCAGCTTGGGACAGGGGAACAATGAGCAGTTCTTC	CASLGQGNNEQFF
TRBV5-1	TRBD2	.	TRBJ2-2	TGCGCCAGCAGGGCTAGCGGGGGGATGACCGGGGAGCTGTTTTTT	CASRASGGMTGELFF
TRBV5-4	.	.	TRBJ2-7	TGTGCCAGCAGCTTAGTGGCACGATCCGAGCAGTACTTC	CASSLVARSEQYF
TRBV19	.	.	TRBJ2-1	TGTGCCAGTAGTATACTACCGGGGTATGCAGTAAGGAATGAGCAGTTCTTC	CASSILPGYAVRNEQFF
TRBV6-5	TRBD2	.	TRBJ2-7	TGTGCCAGCACGCGGGGGGGGTACTACGAGCAGTACTTC	CASTRGGYYEQYF